These T cell receptor beta chains were read from a single sample in a study of CD8+ T cells in alopecia areata. Sequenced by immunoSEQ multiplex PCR; TCRdb stores in-frame clones only, minus some. Of 15,000 to 20,000 clones listed, around three fifths are singletons. Sequenced here: skin, sampled at week 4, from a patient treated with tofacitinib. The receptors shown here come from a human donor with alopecia areata. Each CDR3 is given with its conserved first and last residue.

v_call	j_call	cdr3_aa
TRBV15	TRBJ2-5	CATSGAGAQETQYF
TRBV7-2	TRBJ2-7	CASSLGLALSYEQYF
TRBV6-5	TRBJ1-1	CASSYSATRREAFF
TRBV4-2	TRBJ2-1	CASSQEGGWNEQFF
TRBV5-1	TRBJ2-2	CASSLAATGELFF
TRBV4-2	TRBJ2-7	CASGAGLHERVQYF
TRBV5-6	TRBJ1-1	CASSLLARTVNTEAFF
TRBV27	TRBJ1-2	CASSPRTSDGYTF
TRBV7-8	TRBJ2-3	CASSFSTRWGTDTQYF
TRBV5-4	TRBJ2-3	CASSGGLAGGPWADTQYF
TRBV5-4	TRBJ2-2	CASSLTQLARGGELFF
TRBV27	TRBJ1-5	CASSWTASNQPQHF
TRBV30	TRBJ2-1	CAWSVMWINEQFF
TRBV7-2	TRBJ2-5	CASSLLGTPRGETQYF
TRBV13	TRBJ2-7	CASSSTSRDRDYEQYF
TRBV27	TRBJ1-5	CASSLPRTDSNQPQHF
TRBV10-2	TRBJ2-1	CASRTAGNYNEQFF
TRBV27	TRBJ2-7	CASSWDSWGEQYF
TRBV5-1	TRBJ2-5	CASSPSEGRAGTQYF
TRBV7-9	TRBJ1-2	CASSFGDRRLNGYTF
TRBV7-2	TRBJ2-5	CASSLGVLVYQETQYF
TRBV4-1	TRBJ2-1	CASSQERVVRVNEQFF
TRBV6-1	TRBJ1-1	CASSIGQNTEAFF
TRBV6-5	TRBJ1-1	CASSVLRTTEAFF
TRBV28	TRBJ1-5	CASSPAATRRPQHF
TRBV6-6	TRBJ2-5	CASSRTAQQETQYF
TRBV9	TRBJ2-3	CASSESETSGPSTDTQYF
TRBV4-1	TRBJ1-6	CASSQDPGQVYGNSPLHF
TRBV6-1	TRBJ1-5	CASSEDTARPQHF
TRBV4-3	TRBJ1-1	CASSQDHRYDTEAFF
TRBV6-1	TRBJ2-1	CASSEDQARIREQFF
TRBV9	TRBJ2-5	CASSVGAGHQETQYF
TRBV6-5	TRBJ2-4	CASSPDRVKWIQYF
TRBV30	TRBJ2-1	CAWAEGSSGGNNEQFF
TRBV5-5	TRBJ2-7	CASTLLPGTGRVLIYEQYF
TRBV19	TRBJ1-2	CASRDNYGYTF
TRBV4-1	TRBJ1-6	CASSLSQGYGRSYNSPLHF
TRBV6-1	TRBJ2-1	CASRAGTSWYNEQFF
TRBV27	TRBJ2-7	CASTLRGQGAWEQYF
TRBV7-9	TRBJ2-7	CASSGRTYYEQYF
TRBV28	TRBJ1-1	CASSLIQDILNTEAFF
TRBV7-2	TRBJ1-1	CASSPPTGFSNFRVEAFF
TRBV27	TRBJ1-2	CASTVQGQGDGYTF
TRBV11-2	TRBJ2-3	CASSLGEGDTQYF
TRBV6-6	TRBJ1-1	CASNGRPNTEAFF
TRBV27	TRBJ1-5	CASSFVGQPQHF
TRBV28	TRBJ2-3	CASSLGRTSGRTDTQYF
TRBV13	TRBJ1-1	CASSYNEEAEAFF
TRBV27	TRBJ2-5	CASDRTGETQYF
TRBV6-5	TRBJ2-2	CASSDTNTGELFF
TRBV14	TRBJ1-1	CASSQMTLGDRASDTEAFF
TRBV9	TRBJ1-6	CASSPTGGASPLHF
TRBV6-5	TRBJ1-5	CASRGQGLSQPQHF
TRBV10-3	TRBJ1-6	CAISESVRNSPLHF
TRBV5-4	TRBJ2-1	CASFLDRGSHNEQFF
TRBV19	TRBJ1-3	CASSIPGPGNTIYF
TRBV18	TRBJ1-1	CASSGRSRATEAFF
TRBV30	TRBJ2-1	CAWNANYNEQFF
TRBV29-1	TRBJ2-5	CSVAPWLAGATQETQYF